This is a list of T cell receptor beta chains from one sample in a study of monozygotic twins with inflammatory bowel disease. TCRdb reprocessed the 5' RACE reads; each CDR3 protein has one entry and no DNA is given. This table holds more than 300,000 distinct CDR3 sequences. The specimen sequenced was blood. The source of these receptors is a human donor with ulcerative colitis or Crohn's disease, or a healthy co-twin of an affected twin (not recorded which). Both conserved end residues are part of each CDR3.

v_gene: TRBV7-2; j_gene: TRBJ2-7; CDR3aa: CASSPVDRPYEQYF
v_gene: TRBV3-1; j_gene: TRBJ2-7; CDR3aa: CASSREGLAGAALSYEQYF
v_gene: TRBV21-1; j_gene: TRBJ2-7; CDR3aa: CASSKHRVFLAFTYEQYF
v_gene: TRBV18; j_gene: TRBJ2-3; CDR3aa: CASSPGLTSTDTQYF
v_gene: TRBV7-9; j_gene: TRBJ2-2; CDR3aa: CASSLAFRPTGELFF
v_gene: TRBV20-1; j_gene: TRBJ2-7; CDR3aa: CSAHPLALTYEQYF
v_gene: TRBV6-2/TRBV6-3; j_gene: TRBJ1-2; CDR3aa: CASSDIQGWDGYTF
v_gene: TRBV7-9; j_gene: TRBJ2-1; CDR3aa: CASSSPGQNYNEQFF
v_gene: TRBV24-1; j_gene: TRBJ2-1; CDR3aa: CATGGPLSSYNEQFF
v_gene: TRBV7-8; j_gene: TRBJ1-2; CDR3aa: CASSLVPGQGSRYTF
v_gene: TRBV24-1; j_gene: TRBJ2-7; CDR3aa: CATSDLVDEQYF
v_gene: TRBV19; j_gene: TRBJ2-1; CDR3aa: CASSPELLREQFF
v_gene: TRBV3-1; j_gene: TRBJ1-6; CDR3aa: CASSHTEGVGNSPLHF
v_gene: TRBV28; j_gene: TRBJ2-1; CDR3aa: CASSSATGTSGRNEQFF
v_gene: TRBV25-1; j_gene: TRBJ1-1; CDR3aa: CASSEVGVYTEAFF
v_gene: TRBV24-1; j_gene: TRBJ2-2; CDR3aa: CATSDPGGASGELFF
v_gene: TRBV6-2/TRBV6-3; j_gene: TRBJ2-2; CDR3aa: CASIGGPITGELFF
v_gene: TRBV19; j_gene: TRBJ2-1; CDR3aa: CASSIVLDSYNEQFF
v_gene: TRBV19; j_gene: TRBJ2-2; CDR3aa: CAGGQNTGELFF
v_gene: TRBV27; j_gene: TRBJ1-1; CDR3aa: CASSSWDRVGNTEAFF
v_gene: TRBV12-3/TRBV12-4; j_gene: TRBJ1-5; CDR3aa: CASSFADNQPQHF
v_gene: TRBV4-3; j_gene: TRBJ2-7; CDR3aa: CASSQDFGGYGYEQYF
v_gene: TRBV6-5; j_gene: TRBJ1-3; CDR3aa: CASRLTGVSGNTIYF
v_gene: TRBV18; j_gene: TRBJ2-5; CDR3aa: CASSPLAGTETQYF
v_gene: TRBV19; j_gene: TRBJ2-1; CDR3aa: CASSEIIRGDNNEQFF
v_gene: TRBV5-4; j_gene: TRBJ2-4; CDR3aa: CASSLRGRNIQYF
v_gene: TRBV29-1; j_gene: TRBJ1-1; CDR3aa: CSAKTLQAAFF
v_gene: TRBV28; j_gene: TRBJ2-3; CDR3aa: CAARAGASTDTQYF
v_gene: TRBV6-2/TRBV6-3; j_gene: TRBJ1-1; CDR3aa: CASISQGHTEAFF
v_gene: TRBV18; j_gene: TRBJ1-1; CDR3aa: CASSPPGTPNTEAFF
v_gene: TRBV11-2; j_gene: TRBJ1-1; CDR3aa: CASSLNRAARGANTEAFF
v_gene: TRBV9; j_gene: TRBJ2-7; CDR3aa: CASSAGTAASYEQYF
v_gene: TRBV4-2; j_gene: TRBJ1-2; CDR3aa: CASSTQGTYGYTF
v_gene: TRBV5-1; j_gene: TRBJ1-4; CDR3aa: CASSLDTSGGEKLFF
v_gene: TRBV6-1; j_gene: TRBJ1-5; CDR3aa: CASSRGREKQPQHF
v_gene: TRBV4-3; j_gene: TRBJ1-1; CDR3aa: CASSQGGVGTEAFF
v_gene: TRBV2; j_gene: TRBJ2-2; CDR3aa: CASSANTGELFF
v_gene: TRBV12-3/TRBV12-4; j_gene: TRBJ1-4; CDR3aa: CASSSPRGRLFF
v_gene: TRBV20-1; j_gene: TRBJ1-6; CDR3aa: CSARDPPGRSSYNSPLHF